The T cell receptor beta chain under discussion was sequenced for a study of tumor-infiltrating lymphocytes in primary liver carcinoma. Whole-study context: Male and female patients aged 30 to 69 years made up the cohort.

J gave up 6 bases and V 11 bases, and 12 bases lay outside the gene matches. Looked up from germline, CDR1 is SGHNT and CDR2 is YENEEA. The CDR3 is 15 residues long. Total RNA amounting to roughly 450 ng was the source from which TCR beta cDNA was made with a constant-region primer. Library construction for TCR beta comprised three nested multiplex PCR rounds performed with slightly modified ARM-PCR. TRBV1-TRBV30 forward and Cbeta reverse primers drove the first two roughly 10-cycle rounds. MiXCR was run by TCRdb on the multiplex PCR reads, yielding one entry per CDR3 protein. The table lists around 210,000 distinct CDR3 sequences, about two thirds of them singletons. Unsorted whole blood supplied the RNA, and germline DNA was extracted too. This clonotype came up once.

The chain uses TRBV11-3 and TRBJ2-2; 10 bases agree with TRBD1. Sample: peripheral blood. This TCR derives from a woman in her sixties with primary liver carcinoma and hepatitis B virus infection. The CDR3 reads CAGNPRTGGSGELFF. Here the CDR3 DNA reads TGTGCCGGCAACCCACGGACAGGGGGTTCCGGGGAGCTGTTTTTT.